This T cell receptor (beta chain) is from a study of PD-1 blockade in classical Hodgkin lymphoma. Whole-study findings and limits: Similar baseline diversity was found in complete responders and newly diagnosed patients.

As for time point: cycle 4 day 1 (C4D1), after five to seven weeks of nivolumab. All trial patients relapsed after autologous stem cell transplantation. Trimming stripped 8 bases from V and 0 bases from J, with 10 bases between. CDR1 is MNHNS, CDR2 SASEGT, per germline. This CDR3 has 13 amino acids. Clones were sequenced by immunoSEQ multiplex PCR, and TCRdb holds only the in-frame ones, with some missing. Found here are 20,000 to 25,000 clones, roughly 76% of them singletons; the top ten hold just under 30%. On this clone: Its target is unknown.

The chain has TRBV6-1 and TRBJ2-5, with D unclear. This material consisted of peripheral blood mononuclear cells (PBMCs), taken before the fourth cycle of nivolumab. This TCR was sampled from a human donor with classical Hodgkin lymphoma. The CDR3 spells CASLRKYQETQYF. CDR3 DNA: TGTGCCAGCCTCCGAAAGTACCAAGAGACCCAGTACTTC.